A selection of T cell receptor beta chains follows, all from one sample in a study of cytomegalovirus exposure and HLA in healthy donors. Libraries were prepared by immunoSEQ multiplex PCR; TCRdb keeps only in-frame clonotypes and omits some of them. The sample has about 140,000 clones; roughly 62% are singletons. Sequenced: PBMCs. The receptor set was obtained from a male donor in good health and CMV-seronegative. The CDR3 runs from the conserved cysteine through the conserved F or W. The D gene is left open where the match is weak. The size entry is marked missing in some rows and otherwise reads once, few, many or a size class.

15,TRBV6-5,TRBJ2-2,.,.,TGTGCCAGCAGACATACTAGGGAGCCCACCGGGGAGCTGTTTTTT,CASRHTREPTGELFF
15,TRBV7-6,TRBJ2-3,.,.,TGTGCCAGCAGTTTTGAGACAGGTCTGACAGATACGCAGTATTTT,CASSFETGLTDTQYF
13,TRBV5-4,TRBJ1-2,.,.,TGTGCCAGCAGCCCGGACAGAAACGTTGGCTACACCTTC,CASSPDRNVGYTF
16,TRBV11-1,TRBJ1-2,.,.,TGTGCCAGCAGCCATCCCGGGACACCGGTATTGTATGGCTACACCTTC,CASSHPGTPVLYGYTF
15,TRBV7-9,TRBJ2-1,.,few,TGTGCCAGCAGCGCAAACCTCCGGGACTACAATGAGCAGTTCTTC,CASSANLRDYNEQFF
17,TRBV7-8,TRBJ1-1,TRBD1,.,TGTGCCAGCAGCCCCGGGACAGGGGCCGCCGGGGGCACTGAAGCTTTCTTT,CASSPGTGAAGGTEAFF
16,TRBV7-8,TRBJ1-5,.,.,TGTGCCAGCAGCTTCACCCGGACGGGGAGGAATCAGCCCCAGCATTTT,CASSFTRTGRNQPQHF
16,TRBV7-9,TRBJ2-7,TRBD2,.,TGTGCCAGCAGCTCGACTAGCGGGGAAAGCTCCTACGAGCAGTACTTC,CASSSTSGESSYEQYF
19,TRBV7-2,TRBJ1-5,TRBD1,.,TGTGCCAGCAGCTTAGGACCGGGACAGGGGGCGCGGGGCAATCAGCCCCAGCATTTT,CASSLGPGQGARGNQPQHF
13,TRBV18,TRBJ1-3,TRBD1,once,TGTGCCAGCTCAAGGGACAGTGGAAACACCATATATTTT,CASSRDSGNTIYF
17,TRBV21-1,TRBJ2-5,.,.,TGTGCCAGCAGCAAAGCGACTGCGCTTGCCCCGAAAGAGACCCAGTACTTC,CASSKATALAPKETQYF
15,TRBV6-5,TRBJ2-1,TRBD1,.,TGTGCCAGCAGTACCCGACAGGGTGGGATCAATGAGCAGTTCTTC,CASSTRQGGINEQFF
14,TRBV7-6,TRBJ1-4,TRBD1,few,TGTGCCAGCAGCTCAGGGACAGCAAGTGAAAAACTGTTTTTT,CASSSGTASEKLFF
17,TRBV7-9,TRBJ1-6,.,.,TGTGCCAGCAGCCGCGGGCTTGGCGGACGATATAATTCACCCCTCCACTTT,CASSRGLGGRYNSPLHF
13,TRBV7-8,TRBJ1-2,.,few,TGTGCCAGCAGCCCTCAGGGCGGTTATGGCTACACCTTC,CASSPQGGYGYTF
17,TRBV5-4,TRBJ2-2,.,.,TGTGCCAGCAGCTCCGGACTTGGAGCGAACGAAGGCGGGGAGCTGTTTTTT,CASSSGLGANEGGELFF
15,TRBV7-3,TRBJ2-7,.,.,TGTGCCAGCAGCTTAAGGTCAGGGGACCCCTACGAGCAGTACTTC,CASSLRSGDPYEQYF
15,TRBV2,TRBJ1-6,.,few,TGTGCCAGCAGAGAGTGGGGGGGCGCAGGTTCACCCCTCCACTTT,CASREWGGAGSPLHF
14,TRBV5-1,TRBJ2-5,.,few,TGCGCCAGCAGCTTGGACAGGGCCGGGGAGACCCAGTACTTC,CASSLDRAGETQYF
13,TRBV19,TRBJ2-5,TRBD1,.,TGTGCCAGTAGTCCGGGACAGCAAGAGACCCAGTACTTC,CASSPGQQETQYF
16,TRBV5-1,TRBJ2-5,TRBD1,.,TGCGCCAGCAGCTTGGATGTAGGGGGCGCGAGAGAGACCCAGTACTTC,CASSLDVGGARETQYF
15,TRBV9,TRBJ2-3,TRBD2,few,TGTGCCAGCAGCGTTTTAGCGGGGGGCACAGATACGCAGTATTTT,CASSVLAGGTDTQYF